This T cell receptor (beta chain) was profiled in a study of blood T cell repertoires in COVID-19. For the study at large: Sources were T cells, B-cell-depleted T cells, or PBMCs; the material itself was cDNA or gDNA.

Germline values: CDR1 MNHEY, CDR2 SVGAGI. The CDR3 spans 14 residues. V dropped 5 bases and J dropped 3 bases, with 11 bases sitting between them. Original methodology: Reference gene primer amplification gave estimated nucleated cell counts. Sequencing was performed with immunoSEQ multiplex PCR; in TCRdb, only in-frame clones are kept and a portion is missing. V, J and clone size were drawn from that table, and D and trimming were deduced from the DNA. Of 68,000 or so clones listed, roughly 84% are singletons. The sample taken for sequencing was peripheral blood. The chain uses TRBV6-5 and TRBJ1-5, with D perhaps TRBD1 (6 bases). The receptor was isolated from a woman between 45 and 65 years old with acute or convalescent COVID-19. CDR3: CASSTGLNNQPQHF. CDR3 nucleotides: TGTGCCAGCAGTACAGGGTTAAACAATCAGCCCCAGCATTTT.